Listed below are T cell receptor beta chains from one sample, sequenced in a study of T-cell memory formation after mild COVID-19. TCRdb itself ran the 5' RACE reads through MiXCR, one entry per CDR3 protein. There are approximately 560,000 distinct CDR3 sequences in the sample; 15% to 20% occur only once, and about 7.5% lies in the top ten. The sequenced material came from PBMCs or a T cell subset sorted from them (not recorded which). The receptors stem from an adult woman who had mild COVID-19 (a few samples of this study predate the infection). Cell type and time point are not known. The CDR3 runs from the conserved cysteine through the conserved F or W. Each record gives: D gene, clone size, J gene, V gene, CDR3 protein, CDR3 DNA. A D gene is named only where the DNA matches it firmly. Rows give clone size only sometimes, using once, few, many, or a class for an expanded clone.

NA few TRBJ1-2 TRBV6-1 CASSEAGEGGYTF TGTGCCAGCAGTGAAGCGGGGGAAGGTGGCTACACCTTC
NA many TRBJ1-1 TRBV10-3 CAISERNTEAFF TGTGCCATCAGTGAGAGGAACACTGAAGCTTTCTTT
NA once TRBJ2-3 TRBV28 CASSLSRPQGDYTDTQYF TGTGCCAGCAGTTTATCTCGTCCACAGGGGGACTACACAGATACGCAGTATTTT
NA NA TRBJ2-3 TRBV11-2 CASSLGTNTDTQYF TGTGCCAGCAGCTTAGGGACTAACACAGATACGCAGTATTTT
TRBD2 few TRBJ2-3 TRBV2 CASMGLAGDRFADTQYF TGTGCCAGCATGGGACTAGCGGGAGATCGTTTCGCGGATACGCAGTATTTT
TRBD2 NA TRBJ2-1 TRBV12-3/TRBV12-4 CASILTGTRPDNEQFF TGTGCCAGCATCTTGACCGGGACTAGACCCGACAATGAGCAGTTCTTC
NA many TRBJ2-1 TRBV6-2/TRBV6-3 CASSLREHDEQFF TGTGCCAGCAGTTTGAGAGAGCACGATGAGCAGTTCTTC
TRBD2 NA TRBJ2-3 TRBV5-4 CASSPITSGGVPDTQYF TGTGCCAGCAGCCCGATTACTAGCGGGGGGGTGCCAGATACGCAGTATTTT
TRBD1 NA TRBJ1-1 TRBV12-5 CASGWPDRGHYEAFF TGTGCTAGTGGTTGGCCTGACAGGGGGCACTATGAAGCTTTCTTT
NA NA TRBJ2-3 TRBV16 CASSQSGYTDTQYF TGTGCCAGCAGCCAATCGGGGTACACAGATACGCAGTATTTT
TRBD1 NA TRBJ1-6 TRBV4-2 CASSQELNRDRVNSPLHF TGTGCCAGCAGCCAAGAGCTGAACCGGGACAGGGTTAATTCACCCCTCCACTTT
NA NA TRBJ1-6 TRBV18 CASSPTRDAGRNSPLHF TGTGCCAGCTCACCGACGAGGGACGCAGGGCGGAATTCACCCCTCCACTTT
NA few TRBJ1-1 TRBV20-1 CSAEPPQRANTEAFF TGCAGTGCAGAACCCCCCCAACGAGCCAACACTGAAGCTTTCTTT
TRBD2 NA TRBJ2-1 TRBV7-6 CASSLASGGLAGGEQFF TGTGCCAGCAGCTTAGCGTCCGGGGGACTAGCGGGTGGCGAGCAGTTCTTC
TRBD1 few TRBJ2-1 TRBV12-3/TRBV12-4 CASTLSGTGYNEQFF TGTGCCAGCACCCTCTCCGGGACAGGGTACAATGAGCAGTTCTTC
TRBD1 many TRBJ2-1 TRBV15 CATSRGRDRGADEQFF TGTGCCACCAGCAGAGGACGGGACAGGGGGGCCGATGAGCAGTTCTTC
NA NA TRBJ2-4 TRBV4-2 CASSQVLTEPQNIQYF TGTGCCAGCAGCCAAGTACTGACCGAGCCCCAAAACATTCAGTACTTC
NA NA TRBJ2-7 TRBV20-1 CSARKGQRAYEQYF TGCAGTGCTAGAAAGGGGCAACGAGCCTACGAGCAGTACTTC
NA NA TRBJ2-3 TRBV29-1 CSVEDRTDGWDTQYF TGCAGCGTTGAAGATCGGACAGATGGGTGGGATACGCAGTATTTT
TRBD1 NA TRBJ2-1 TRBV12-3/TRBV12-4 CASSKGQGAPSPFF TGTGCCAGCAGTAAAGGACAGGGGGCGCCGTCCCCGTTCTTC
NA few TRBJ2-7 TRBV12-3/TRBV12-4 CASSYGTGSYEQYF TGTGCCAGCAGTTACGGTACAGGCTCGTACGAGCAGTACTTC
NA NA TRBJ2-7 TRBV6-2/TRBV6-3 CASSYLQDEQYF TGTGCCAGCAGTTACCTTCAGGACGAGCAGTACTTC
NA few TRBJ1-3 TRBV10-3 CAISESMMGLSGNTIYF TGTGCCATCAGTGAGTCGATGATGGGTCTATCTGGAAACACCATATATTTT
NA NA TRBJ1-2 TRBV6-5 CASSYNPGLGYGYTF TGTGCCAGCAGTTACAATCCGGGGTTGGGCTATGGCTACACCTTC
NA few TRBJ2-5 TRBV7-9 CASSLVVTGQETQYF TGTGCCAGCAGCTTAGTGGTCACAGGACAAGAGACCCAGTACTTC
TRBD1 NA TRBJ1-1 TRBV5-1 CASSIGTENTEAFF TGCGCCAGCAGCATCGGGACAGAGAACACTGAAGCTTTCTTT
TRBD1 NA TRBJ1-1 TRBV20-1 CSASRDRVTEAFF TGCAGTGCGAGCCGGGACAGGGTAACGGAAGCTTTCTTT
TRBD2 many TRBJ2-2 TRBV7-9 CASSLTSRELFF TGTGCCAGCAGCTTGACTAGCAGGGAGCTGTTTTTT
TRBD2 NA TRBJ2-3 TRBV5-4 CASSPTSGASTDTQYF TGTGCCAGCAGCCCTACAAGCGGGGCTAGCACAGATACGCAGTATTTT
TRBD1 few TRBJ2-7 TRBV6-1 CASRGRTGSSYEQYF TGTGCCAGCAGAGGCCGGACAGGGAGCTCCTACGAGCAGTACTTC
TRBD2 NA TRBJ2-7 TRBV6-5 CASSYGTTSAFYEQYF TGTGCCAGCAGTTACGGAACGACTAGCGCGTTCTACGAGCAGTACTTC